Shown below are 28 T cell receptor beta chains from a single sample sequenced in a study of Graves' ophthalmopathy and Graves' hyperthyroidism. Amplified TCR beta CDR3 regions were obtained using RNA transcripts as template. HTBI-primed first-round RT-PCR preceded second-round multiplex PCR. TCRdb itself ran the multiplex PCR reads through MiXCR, one entry per CDR3 protein. Here the sample spans a few hundred thousand distinct CDR3 sequences, roughly 39% being singletons. The sequencing input was peripheral blood or thyroid tissue (not recorded which). Receptors were obtained from an adult man with Graves' hyperthyroidism.

This clonotype appeared many times. This rearrangement joins TRBV29-1 to TRBJ2-5; the D gene is possibly TRBD1 (6 bases). Germline CDR1 is SQVTM and CDR2 is ANQGSEA. The CDR3 loop spans 15 amino acids. Trimming left V 3 bases short and J 3 bases short, with 17 bases between. DNA of the CDR3: TGCAGCGTTGACTTCCTGTGGGGGCCGAAAGAGACCCAGTACTTC. It is translated as CSVDFLWGPKETQYF.

This clonotype was counted many times. This sequence joins TRBV6-1 and TRBJ2-6; D is undetermined. There are 16 residues in the CDR3. Germline CDR1 reads MNHNS; CDR2 reads SASEGT. V was shortened by 6 bases and J by 0 bases, with 12 bases between the two germline ends. The CDR3 region is CASSDPYNSGANVLTF. In DNA form, the CDR3 reads TGTGCCAGCAGCGACCCTTACAACTCTGGGGCCAACGTCCTGACTTTC.

To note about this clonotype: A read error is possible here, since a much larger clone lies one base away. The CDR3, as DNA: TGTGCCGGCAGCTTAGGGCGGGGGGACACTGAAGCTTTCTTT. It codes for CAGSLGRGDTEAFF. This chain connects TRBV7-2 to TRBJ1-1; possible D gene TRBD1, 5 bases. CDR1 and CDR2 (germline): SGHTA, FQGNSA. This CDR3 has 14 amino acids.

This clonotype was seen ten or more times. The chain joins TRBV7-3 to TRBJ1-1, with TRBD1 identical over 11 bases. CDR3 length equals 16 residues. With V trimmed by 2 bases and J by 3 bases, 5 bases remained unmatched. Per germline, CDR1 SGHTA and CDR2 FQGTGA. The CDR3 coding sequence is TGTGCCAGCAGCTTATTACCGGGACAGGGGGACACTGAAGCTTTCTTT. Protein: CASSLLPGQGDTEAFF.

This clonotype appeared many times. This chain joins TRBV15 and TRBJ2-3; D remains ambiguous. Trimming took off 4 bases at V and 3 bases at J, with 5 bases between the two ends. The CDR3 spans 12 residues. Germline assignment: CDR1 LNHNV and CDR2 YYDKDF (reference sequence). The CDR3 nucleotides read TGTGCCACCAGCACCCGGACAGATACGCAGTATTTT. Its protein product is CATSTRTDTQYF.

The V call is TRBV7-9, the J call TRBJ1-6, with 10 bases lining up with TRBD1. Germline V gives CDR1 SEHNR, CDR2 FQNEAQ (reference sequence). This CDR3 is built from 15 residues. V was clipped by 1 base and J by 9 bases; unmatched bases: 3. The CDR3 here is CASSLGTGGPSPLHF. CDR3 nucleotide sequence: TGTGCCAGCAGCTTAGGGACAGGGGGGCCTTCACCCCTCCACTTT.

This clonotype was seen ten or more times. The genes are TRBV29-1 and TRBJ2-5; 10 nucleotides align to TRBD2. The CDR3 is 13 amino acids. Trimming cost V 7 bases and J 5 bases; bases outside gene matches: 7. Germline V CDR1 and CDR2: SQVTM, ANQGSEA. Written as DNA, the CDR3 is TGCAGCGGCAGACTAGCGGGTGTGGAGACCCAGTACTTC. This codes for CSGRLAGVETQYF.

This clonotype was observed many times. This chain uses TRBV27 with TRBJ2-5, with D possibly matching TRBD1 (8 bases). Germline lookup yields CDR1 MNHEY and CDR2 SMNVEV (reference sequence). The CDR3 loop spans 14 amino acids. The germline V and J ends were trimmed by 6 bases and 5 bases, with 16 bases remaining between them. CDR3 sequence (DNA): TGTGCCAGCAGGAACAGGGGGGGACAGGAGACCCAGTACTTC. Translation: CASRNRGGQETQYF.

The chain couples TRBV7-9 to TRBJ1-2; a possible D gene is TRBD1 (5 bases). The germline V gene has CDR1 SEHNR and CDR2 FQNEAQ (reference sequence). Between the trimmed V and J ends, which lost 5 bases and 5 bases, there was a span of 12 bases. The CDR3 totals 13 residues. The CDR3 is CASSVFRGYGYTF. The CDR3 DNA reads TGTGCCAGCAGCGTTTTCCGGGGGTATGGCTACACCTTC. Variable domain in full (rest from reference TRBV7-9 and TRBJ1-2): DTGVSQNPRHKITKRGQNVTFRCDPISEHNRLYWYRQTLGQGPEFLTYFQNEAQLEKSRLLSDRFSAERPKGSFSTLEIQRTEQGDSAMYLCASSVFRGYGYTFGSGTRLTVV.

In its sample, this clonotype was seen many times. This rearrangement joins TRBV2 to TRBJ1-4, with D perhaps TRBD1 (5 bases). CDR1 and CDR2 (germline): SNHLY, FYNNEI. The CDR3 runs to 13 residues. The V gene lost 6 bases and the J gene lost 7 bases, with 12 bases spanning the gap. The CDR3 region has the DNA TGTGCCAGCAGAATCAGGGAGGGTGAAAAACTGTTTTTT. Translated, it gives CASRIREGEKLFF.

The genes are TRBV9 and TRBJ1-3; 9 nucleotides agree with TRBD1. The junction had 6 bases not matched to a gene; V was cut back by 3 bases and J by 5 bases. Germline V CDR1 and CDR2: SGDLS, YYNGEE. This CDR3 region has 15 residues. In nucleotides, the CDR3 is TGTGCCAGCAGCGCAACAGGGGGCTACAGAAACACCATATATTTT. Its protein product is CASSATGGYRNTIYF.

This clonotype appeared many times. J is TRBJ1-2 and V is TRBV10-3; 8 bases align to TRBD1. The germline CDR1 and CDR2 sequences are ENHRY and SYGVKD. V dropped 10 bases and J dropped 6; count of bases not matched to a gene: 10. The CDR3 extends over 13 amino acids. CDR3 sequence (DNA): TGTGCCACCCCGGACAGGGAAGGCGATGGCTACACCTTC. It is translated as CATPDREGDGYTF.

Ten or more counts support this clonotype. The V call is TRBV20-1, the J call TRBJ2-2; TRBD1 matches at 7 bases. The length of the CDR3 is 14 residues. Trimming took 5 bases from V and 7 from J; bases not matched to a gene: 10. The germline V gene has CDR1 DFQATT and CDR2 SNEGSKA (reference sequence). This chain's CDR3 is CSAFPDRASGELFF. The CDR3 DNA reads TGCAGTGCTTTCCCAGACAGGGCTAGCGGGGAGCTGTTTTTT.

This clonotype was seen a few times. This rearrangement joins TRBV5-4 to TRBJ2-5, with 7 bases aligning to TRBD2. In germline, CDR1 is SGHNT, CDR2 YYREEE (reference sequence). This CDR3 has 16 residues. Germline trimming cut 1 base from V and 5 bases from J; bases unmatched to any gene: 11. The CDR3 coding sequence is TGTGCCAGCAGCTTGTGGGGGGAGGGCCTGTGGGAGACCCAGTACTTC. It translates to CASSLWGEGLWETQYF.

In its sample, this clonotype was seen many times. The chain uses TRBV7-2 and TRBJ1-2; 8 positions match TRBD1. The CDR3 sequence is 13 residues long. V dropped 4 bases and J dropped 5; count of bases not matched to a gene: 3. Looked up from germline, CDR1 is SGHTA and CDR2 is FQGNSA. CDR3: CASSSQGDYGYTF. CDR3 sequence (DNA): TGTGCCAGCAGCTCACAGGGGGATTATGGCTACACCTTC.

This clonotype was observed a handful of times. The J gene is TRBJ1-1, the V gene TRBV7-2; D not resolved. The CDR3 loop spans 16 amino acids. The germline V gene has CDR1 SGHTA and CDR2 FQGNSA. V lost 1 base, J lost 2 bases, and 14 bases lay in between. CDR3 sequence (DNA): TGTGCCAGCAGCTTAGATCTCTTGGGCTTCAACACTGAAGCTTTCTTT. The encoded protein is CASSLDLLGFNTEAFF.

This clonotype was observed a handful of times. J is TRBJ1-4 and V is TRBV12-3 or TRBV12-4; TRBD1 might be the D (5 bases). The CDR3 loop spans 17 amino acids. V lost 9 bases to trimming and J lost 2 bases, with 22 bases between them. The chain's CDR3 is CASSGRQGRSTNEKLFF. CDR3 bases: TGTGCCAGTTCTGGTAGGCAGGGAAGATCGACTAATGAAAAACTGTTTTTT.

There are many counts of this clonotype. The chain uses TRBV29-1 and TRBJ1-2; D not resolved. Trimming left V 3 bases short and J 2 bases short, with 10 bases between. CDR1 and CDR2 from the germline V gene are SQVTM and ANQGSEA. This CDR3 is 13 amino acids long. The CDR3 nucleotides read TGCAGCGTTGAGAATCCCAGAAACTATGGCTACACCTTC. Translating it yields CSVENPRNYGYTF.

A remark on this clonotype: Without the conserved terminal phenylalanine or tryptophan, this CDR3 likely stems from a read error. No DNA is shown, since the ends of the CDR3 on it are uncertain; the CDR3 is the one TCRdb lists. J is TRBJ1-1 and V is TRBV2; no DNA check was done on the table's D call, TRBD1. Germline CDR1 reads SNHLY; CDR2 reads FYNNEI. Ends included, the CDR3 has 9 residues. The chain's CDR3 is CASSQGALS.

This clonotype was detected many times. The rearrangement uses TRBV5-8 and TRBJ2-5, with a weak D call TRBD1 (6 bases). Germline values: CDR1 SGHTS, CDR2 YDEGEE. The CDR3 is 14 residues long. Trimming took 0 bases from V and 4 from J, leaving 10 bases between them. The CDR3 spells CASSLDIRGETQYF. In DNA form, the CDR3 reads TGTGCCAGCAGCTTGGACATCAGGGGAGAGACCCAGTACTTC.

Comment on this clonotype: This clone may be a read error of a much larger clone one base away. CDR3 DNA sequence: TGTGCCAGCAGTACACACAGGGTTTCGATTAATGAAAAACTGTTTTTT. This encodes CASSTHRVSINEKLFF. V is TRBV10-3 and J is TRBJ1-4, with a possible D match to TRBD1 (6 bases). The CDR3 length is 16 residues. Germline-derived CDR1 and CDR2 are ENHRY and SYGVKD.

This clonotype appeared many times. The DNA of the CDR3 is TGTGCCAGCAGCTTAGAACAGGGGGATCAGCCCCAGCATTTT. Translated: CASSLEQGDQPQHF. The V call is TRBV7-9, the J call TRBJ1-5, with TRBD1 matching over 8 bases. Trimming removed 1 base from V and 5 bases from J; junction bases left unmatched: 1. Per the germline V gene, CDR1 is SEHNR and CDR2 is FQNEAQ (reference sequence). The CDR3 is made up of 14 amino acids.

This clonotype was observed many times. The chain has TRBV29-1 and TRBJ2-2; a possible D gene is TRBD1 (6 bases). The CDR3 is 14 residues long. The V gene's germline CDR1 is SQVTM and CDR2 ANQGSEA. V was shortened by 8 bases and J by 5 bases, with 18 bases between the two germline ends. CDR3 nucleotide sequence: TGCAGCATGTACCTAGGGGGTACAACCGGGGAGCTGTTTTTT. Protein sequence: CSMYLGGTTGELFF.

This sequence joins TRBV6-5 and TRBJ1-2; 8 bases are shared with TRBD1. V shed 6 bases and J 3 bases; nucleotides not matched to a gene: 3. The length of the CDR3 is 13 residues. CDR1 is MNHEY, CDR2 SVGAGI, per germline. This CDR3 is CASRPGGDYGYTF. Written as DNA, the CDR3 is TGTGCCAGCAGGCCAGGGGGCGACTATGGCTACACCTTC.

J is TRBJ1-2 and V is TRBV29-1, with TRBD1 as a possible D gene (6 bases). CDR1 and CDR2 from the germline V gene are SQVTM and ANQGSEA. Trimming took off 7 bases at V and 5 bases at J, with 17 bases between the two ends. This CDR3 is 13 amino acids long. CDR3 residues: CSAGQSDFYGYTF. CDR3 DNA: TGCAGCGCAGGACAGTCGGATTTTTATGGCTACACCTTC.

This clonotype was detected many times. The rearrangement uses TRBV7-8 and TRBJ1-4; D remains unclear. V shed 1 base and J shed 0 bases, with 9 bases lying between them. There are 16 residues in the CDR3. Germline values: CDR1 SGHVS, CDR2 FQNEAQ. The CDR3 spells CASSLVVAPTNEKLFF. Here the CDR3 DNA reads TGTGCCAGCAGCTTAGTAGTGGCCCCAACTAATGAAAAACTGTTTTTT.

Ten or more counts support this clonotype. The chain joins TRBV20-1 to TRBJ2-7; the match to TRBD1 covers 8 bases. V dropped 2 bases and J dropped 4; count of bases not matched to a gene: 19. The V gene's germline CDR1 is DFQATT and CDR2 SNEGSKA (reference sequence). This CDR3 contains 18 residues. The CDR3 nucleotides read TGCAGTGCTAGAAAACTATTTGGACAGGGAAAAGTAGGTTACGAGCAGTACTTC. Translated, it gives CSARKLFGQGKVGYEQYF.

The sample holds many counts of this clonotype. CDR3: CASSEGGTGNQPQHF. The CDR3, as DNA: TGTGCCAGCAGTGAAGGGGGCACAGGCAATCAGCCCCAGCATTTT. This sequence joins TRBV2 and TRBJ1-5; D may be TRBD1 (5 bases). V lost 1 base and J 2 bases, leaving 9 bases between the germline ends. The CDR3 contains 15 residues. From germline, CDR1 is SNHLY and CDR2 FYNNEI.